Following are 10 T cell receptor beta chains from one sample sequenced in a study of blood T cell repertoires in COVID-19. Measured with immunoSEQ multiplex PCR; TCRdb has only the in-frame clones, and not every one. This sample has roughly 89,000 clones, with 80% to 90% found just once. Input material: peripheral blood. The receptors stem from a woman older than 75 with acute or convalescent COVID-19.

As for this clone: The junction and the germline gene differ at one end; a read error may be behind it. J is TRBJ2-7 and V is TRBV28; TRBD1 matches at 8 bases. Germline V lookup: CDR1 MDHEN, CDR2 SYDVKM. CDR3 length: 14 residues. As DNA, the CDR3 is TGTGCCAGCCGTTTGATGCGCAGGGGGCCGGAGCAGTACTTC. Amino acids: CASRLMRRGPEQYF.

This sequence joins TRBV18 and TRBJ1-1; possibly TRBD1 for D (5 bases). CDR1 is KGHSH and CDR2 is LQKENI in the germline V gene. Trimming shortened V by 4 bases and J by 1 base, and 7 bases separated the two germline ends. The CDR3 has 13 residues. The CDR3 loop reads CASSQDRNTEAFF. CDR3 in DNA: TGTGCCAGCTCACAAGACAGGAACACTGAAGCTTTCTTT.

The chain employs TRBV11-2 and TRBJ2-7; tentatively, D is TRBD1 (5 bases). The CDR3 extends over 15 amino acids. Germline V CDR1 and CDR2: SGHAT, FQNNGV. V was cut by 0 bases and J by 3 bases, with 12 bases left in between. CDR3 loop: CASSLDQGPFYEQYF. CDR3 coding DNA: TGTGCCAGCAGCTTAGATCAGGGTCCCTTCTACGAGCAGTACTTC.

This clone was observed a few times. V gene TRBV18 combines with J gene TRBJ1-1, with 7 bases lining up with TRBD1. Unmatched junction bases numbered 12, after V lost 5 bases and J lost 0 bases. The CDR3 totals 17 residues. From germline, CDR1 is KGHSH and CDR2 LQKENI. CDR3 protein: CASSTKSTGRLNTEAFF. CDR3 coding DNA: TGTGCCAGCTCAACCAAGTCGACAGGGCGTCTGAACACTGAAGCTTTCTTT.

The V and J genes are TRBV7-6 and TRBJ1-3, with 8 bases lining up with TRBD1. The CDR3 consists of 16 residues. Germline trimming cut 5 bases from V and 2 bases from J; bases unmatched to any gene: 8. Germline assignment: CDR1 SGHVS and CDR2 FNYEAQ. CDR3 sequence (DNA): TGTGCCAGCAGCCCTGGACAGGGTCGCCCTGGAAACACCATATATTTT. Its translation is CASSPGQGRPGNTIYF. Combining the CDR3 with reference TRBV7-6 and TRBJ1-3 gives the whole variable domain GAGVSQSPRYKVTKRGQDVALRCDPISGHVSLYWYRQALGQGPEFLTYFNYEAQQDKSGLPNDRFSAERPEGSISTLTIQRTEQRDSAMYRCASSPGQGRPGNTIYFGEGSWLTVV.

The chain recombines TRBV10-3 with TRBJ1-6, with D hard to call. This CDR3 contains 15 residues. Trimming removed 3 bases at V and 6 bases at J, with 12 bases between. CDR1 and CDR2 (germline): ENHRY, SYGVKD. The CDR3 protein is CAISDEGKTNSPLHF. CDR3 DNA: TGTGCCATCAGTGATGAGGGCAAGACTAATTCACCCCTCCACTTT.

V is TRBV24-1 and J is TRBJ1-1, with TRBD1 matching over 7 bases. Trimming cost V 1 base and J 5 bases; bases outside gene matches: 6. Germline CDR1 KGHDR, CDR2 SFDVKD. This CDR3 spans 15 amino acids. The DNA for the CDR3 is TGTGCCACCAGTGATTTCGACAGGGTGAGAACTGAAGCTTTCTTT. It encodes CATSDFDRVRTEAFF.

V is TRBV30 and J is TRBJ1-6, with 8 nucleotides matching TRBD1. CDR1 is GTSNPN, CDR2 SVGIG, per germline (reference sequence). This CDR3 region has 15 residues. Unmatched junction bases numbered 10, after V lost 2 bases and J lost 10 bases. CDR3: CAWSSSGQAGSPLHF. As DNA, the CDR3 is TGTGCCTGGAGTTCCTCGGGACAGGCAGGATCACCCCTCCACTTT.

The rearrangement joins TRBV4-3 to TRBJ1-2; 10 bases align to TRBD1. The V and J ends lost 1 base and 4 bases, in that order; junction bases with no gene match: 0. Per the germline V gene, CDR1 is LGHNA and CDR2 is YSLEER. The CDR3 runs to 14 residues. The CDR3 loop is CASSQGDRGYGYTF. The CDR3 DNA is TGCGCCAGCAGCCAAGGGGACAGGGGCTATGGCTACACCTTC.

The chain uses TRBV5-1 and TRBJ2-2; perhaps TRBD1 as D (6 bases). The CDR3 contains 14 residues. Trimming removed 0 bases from V and 6 bases from J, with 9 bases in between. Germline assignment: CDR1 SGHRS and CDR2 YFSETQ. Here the CDR3 DNA reads TGCGCCAGCAGCTTGGAAACAGGGTCCGGGGAGCTGTTTTTT. Translation: CASSLETGSGELFF.